The 25 T cell receptor beta chains listed next were all sequenced from one sample in a study of shared clonotypes between healthy human individuals (dated by TCRdb to about 2020). Receptors were amplified or captured by the immunoSEQ multiplex PCR assay. This immuneACCESS table, as held by TCRdb, lists in-frame sequences with V and J called but not all clones. Of the missing ones, under half trace to an unresolved V gene in checked studies; the others have no known cause. This sample holds millions of clones; 85% to 95% were observed only once. Clones ranked in the top ten supply 0.13% of the sample. The sequencing sample was made of naive CD4+ T cells sorted from blood. The cell subset or site tag for this specimen amounts to: CD45RA+ positively selected. These receptors all stem from a man aged 18 to 35 in good health.

V gene TRBV7-2 combines with J gene TRBJ1-1; D is unclear. V was pared by 5 bases and J by 3 bases, with 10 bases between. This CDR3 comprises 13 residues. Per the germline V gene, CDR1 is SGHTA and CDR2 is FQGNSA. CDR3 amino acids: CASSRRADTEAFF. DNA for the CDR3: TGTGCCAGCAGCCGTAGGGCCGACACTGAAGCTTTCTTT.

This sequence joins TRBV5-1 and TRBJ2-7; 9 nucleotides line up with TRBD1. The trim removed 7 bases at V and 6 bases at J, leaving 8 bases unmatched. The germline V gene encodes CDR1 SGHRS and CDR2 YFSETQ. This CDR3 is built from 13 residues. CDR3: CASSGTGSREQYF. The CDR3 coding sequence is TGCGCCAGCTCCGGGACAGGGTCTCGCGAGCAGTACTTC.

Concerning this clone: Other nucleotide sequences in the sample specify the same CDR3. The chain is built from TRBV7-2 and TRBJ2-5, with D unclear. The germline V gene has CDR1 SGHTA and CDR2 FQGNSA. CDR3 length: 14 residues. V lost 1 base and J 1 base, leaving 7 bases between the germline ends. CDR3 sequence reads: CASSLGNRQETQYF. The CDR3 region has the DNA TGTGCCAGCAGCTTAGGGAACCGCCAAGAGACCCAGTACTTC.

The DNA for the CDR3 is TGTGCCAGCAGCGCCCAGGGATCCTATGGCTACACCTTC. It translates to CASSAQGSYGYTF. This chain connects TRBV9 to TRBJ1-2; TRBD1 might be the D (5 bases). The germline CDR1 and CDR2 sequences are SGDLS and YYNGEE. CDR3 length: 13 residues. V was clipped by 3 bases and J by 4 bases, with 10 bases between them.

Notes on this clone: Distinct nucleotide sequences in the sample also encode this CDR3. V and J are TRBV10-3 and TRBJ2-7; 9 bases agree with TRBD1. This CDR3 contains 13 residues. Trimming removed 6 bases from V and 0 bases from J; junction bases left unmatched: 0. Looked up from germline, CDR1 is ENHRY and CDR2 is SYGVKD. CDR3 bases: TGTGCCATCAGGACAGGGGGCTCCTACGAGCAGTACTTC. Translating it yields CAIRTGGSYEQYF.

V is TRBV6-6 and J is TRBJ2-7, with 8 nucleotides matching TRBD1. Germline trimming cut 6 bases from V and 2 bases from J; bases unmatched to any gene: 12. Germline V gene lookup returns CDR1 MNHNY and CDR2 SVGAGI (reference sequence). The CDR3 totals 16 residues. DNA for the CDR3: TGTGCCAGCAGCCGGATGACCTGGGACAGGACCTACGAGCAGTACTTC. This codes for CASSRMTWDRTYEQYF.

This clone showed up just once. Other DNA sequences in the same sample also yield this CDR3. The V gene is TRBV7-9, the J gene TRBJ2-2; 7 nucleotides line up with TRBD2. This CDR3 comprises 15 residues. J gave up 5 bases and V 0 bases, and 3 bases lay outside the gene matches. The germline V gene has CDR1 SEHNR and CDR2 FQNEAQ (reference sequence). DNA of the CDR3: TGTGCCAGCAGCTTAGCCGGGACTAATACCGGGGAGCTGTTTTTT. It specifies CASSLAGTNTGELFF.

The rearrangement uses TRBV5-6 and TRBJ2-3; D may match TRBD1 or TRBD2 (5 bases each). CDR1 is SGHDT and CDR2 is YYEEEE in the germline V gene. The length of the CDR3 is 14 residues. V lost 7 bases, J lost 2 bases, and 14 bases lay in between. Here the CDR3 DNA reads TGTGCCAGCGGAACTGTGGGGGTCACAGATACGCAGTATTTT. As protein: CASGTVGVTDTQYF. The whole variable domain, filled in from reference TRBV5-6 and TRBJ2-3, reads DAGVTQSPTHLIKTRGQQVTLRCSPKSGHDTVSWYQQALGQGPQFIFQYYEEEERQRGNFPDRFSGHQFPNYSSELNVNALLLGDSALYLCASGTVGVTDTQYFGPGTRLTVL.

The chain recombines TRBV7-2 with TRBJ1-5, with TRBD1 as a possible D gene (5 bases). This CDR3 contains 15 residues. Trimming took 1 base from V and 0 from J, leaving 7 bases between them. Germline CDR1 and CDR2: SGHTA and FQGNSA. The CDR3 spells CASSLGDFSNQPQHF. CDR3 bases: TGTGCCAGCAGCTTAGGGGACTTTAGCAATCAGCCCCAGCATTTT.

Of note for this clone: Other DNA sequences in the same sample also yield this CDR3. V usage is TRBV7-3 and J usage is TRBJ2-3, with a weak D call TRBD2 (5 bases). Trimming shortened V by 5 bases and J by 0 bases, and 9 bases separated the two germline ends. Per germline, CDR1 SGHTA and CDR2 FQGTGA. This CDR3 contains 14 residues. The CDR3 DNA sequence: TGTGCCAGCAGCCCCGGACTGAGCACAGATACGCAGTATTTT. Translation: CASSPGLSTDTQYF. The variable domain in full, with the rest retrieved from reference TRBV7-3 and TRBJ2-3, is GAGVSQTPSNKVTEKGKYVELRCDPISGHTALYWYRQSLGQGPEFLIYFQGTGAADDSGLPNDRFFAVRPEGSVSTLKIQRTERGDSAVYLCASSPGLSTDTQYFGPGTRLTVL.

The chain has TRBV7-2 and TRBJ2-7; D remains unclear. The CDR3 consists of 13 residues. The V gene lost 2 bases and the J gene lost 3 bases, with 8 bases spanning the gap. Germline V CDR1 and CDR2: SGHTA, FQGNSA. The CDR3 loop is CASSLRAIYEQYF. The CDR3 region has the DNA TGTGCCAGCAGCTTACGGGCTATCTACGAGCAGTACTTC.

The chain combines TRBV6-5 with TRBJ2-7; the match to TRBD1 covers 8 bases. CDR1 and CDR2 (germline): MNHEY, SVGAGI. The CDR3 runs to 15 residues. J was trimmed by 2 bases and V by 6 bases; bases with no gene match: 9. CDR3 nucleotide sequence: TGTGCCAGCAGATCCGACAGGGGCCCTCCCTACGAGCAGTACTTC. Protein: CASRSDRGPPYEQYF.

This clone was detected once. The chain combines TRBV7-2 with TRBJ2-1; TRBD2 agrees at 11 bases. J lost 5 bases, V lost 5 bases, and 8 bases had no gene match. This CDR3 comprises 16 residues. Germline assignment: CDR1 SGHTA and CDR2 FQGNSA. The CDR3 loop reads CASSPRLAGGNNEQFF. CDR3 nucleotide sequence: TGTGCCAGCAGCCCCCGGCTAGCGGGAGGAAACAATGAGCAGTTCTTC.

The chain joins TRBV6-1 to TRBJ1-3, with a tentative D call TRBD1 (5 bases). This CDR3 is built from 15 residues. V was pared by 2 bases and J by 2 bases, with 10 bases between. Per the germline V gene, CDR1 is MNHNS and CDR2 is SASEGT. The CDR3: CASSENGGAGNTIYF. For the CDR3, the DNA is TGTGCCAGCAGTGAAAACGGGGGAGCTGGAAACACCATATATTTT.

The chain recombines TRBV5-1 with TRBJ2-5, with D possibly TRBD1 on 5 matching bases. V was trimmed by 1 base and J by 5 bases, leaving 12 bases between them. In germline, CDR1 is SGHRS, CDR2 YFSETQ. CDR3 size: 14 residues. In DNA form, the CDR3 reads TGCGCCAGCAGCTTGTCGCAGGGTTTCGAGACCCAGTACTTC. Amino acid sequence: CASSLSQGFETQYF.

This chain connects TRBV11-2 to TRBJ2-1; TRBD2 matches at 9 bases. Germline V CDR1 and CDR2: SGHAT, FQNNGV. V dropped 5 bases and J dropped 5; count of bases not matched to a gene: 7. This CDR3 contains 15 residues. Here the CDR3 DNA reads TGTGCCAGCAGCGAGACTAGCGGCAGCCACAATGAGCAGTTCTTC. It translates to CASSETSGSHNEQFF.

V and J are TRBV6-6 and TRBJ1-1, with D perhaps matching TRBD1 (5 bases). Trimming removed 2 bases from V and 3 bases from J, with 10 bases in between. The CDR3 sequence is 14 residues long. CDR1 is MNHNY, CDR2 SVGAGI, per germline (reference sequence). The CDR3 DNA reads as TGTGCCAGCAGTTACGGGGGAACGGACACTGAAGCTTTCTTT. Its translation is CASSYGGTDTEAFF.

This rearrangement joins TRBV10-2 to TRBJ1-2; the D gene is possibly TRBD1 (6 bases). The germline CDR1 and CDR2 sequences are WSHSY and SAAADI. The CDR3 runs to 12 residues. V lost 3 bases, J lost 9 bases, and 11 bases lay in between. CDR3 nucleotide sequence: TGCGCCAGCAGTGAACAGGGAATACGCTACACCTTC. Protein product: CASSEQGIRYTF.

V gene TRBV10-3 combines with J gene TRBJ2-7, with 9 bases that match TRBD1. From germline, CDR1 is ENHRY and CDR2 SYGVKD. J lost 5 bases, V lost 6 bases, and 5 bases had no gene match. CDR3 length equals 13 residues. CDR3 nucleotides: TGTGCCATCAGCGGGACAGGGTTAAACGAGCAGTACTTC. This encodes CAISGTGLNEQYF.

This chain connects TRBV6-1 to TRBJ2-2; D perhaps matches TRBD2 (5 bases). Between the trimmed V and J ends, which lost 8 bases and 4 bases, there was a span of 8 bases. Germline V gives CDR1 MNHNS, CDR2 SASEGT. This CDR3 comprises 12 residues. The CDR3, as DNA: TGTGCCAGCCCCCGGGGCACCGGGGAGCTGTTTTTT. Translating gives CASPRGTGELFF.

The genes are TRBV18 and TRBJ2-7; 9 bases are shared with TRBD2. This CDR3 is built from 16 residues. Looked up from germline, CDR1 is KGHSH and CDR2 is LQKENI. V lost 1 base, J lost 3 bases, and 7 bases stayed unmatched. The CDR3 DNA is TGTGCCAGCTCACCACAGAATCTAGCGGGATACTACGAGCAGTACTTC. Its translation is CASSPQNLAGYYEQYF.

The chain links TRBV4-1 to TRBJ2-5; D is ambiguous. Germline V gene data show CDR1 as MGHRA and CDR2 as YSYEKL. Deletions cut 1 base from V and 4 bases from J, with 16 bases between. The CDR3 is 16 amino acids. CDR3 loop: CASSQVGIGSSETQYF. CDR3 DNA: TGCGCCAGCAGCCAAGTGGGAATAGGCAGTTCAGAGACCCAGTACTTC.

The chain combines TRBV5-1 with TRBJ2-7; 14 nucleotides match TRBD2. Germline loops: CDR1 SGHRS, CDR2 YFSETQ. The CDR3 extends over 15 amino acids. V shed 5 bases, J shed 3 bases, and the junction held 4 bases outside the gene matches. CDR3 amino acids: CASRSGTSGSYEQYF. Here the CDR3 DNA reads TGCGCCAGCAGATCCGGGACTAGCGGGAGCTACGAGCAGTACTTC.

The chain carries TRBV2 and TRBJ1-6; the match to TRBD1 covers 10 bases. Trimming cost V 6 bases and J 0 bases; bases outside gene matches: 5. The CDR3 totals 17 residues. CDR1 and CDR2 from the germline V gene are SNHLY and FYNNEI. The CDR3 DNA sequence: TGTGCCAGCAGGGGACAGGGGAGCGTCTCCTATAATTCACCCCTCCACTTT. Its translation is CASRGQGSVSYNSPLHF.

The V call is TRBV5-1, the J call TRBJ1-1, with D possibly being TRBD1 (6 bases). The V end lost 4 bases, the J end lost 0 bases, and 10 bases lay between the germline ends. The CDR3 totals 14 residues. CDR1 and CDR2 from the germline V gene are SGHRS and YFSETQ. The DNA of the CDR3 is TGCGCCAGCAGCGGCGACAGGATGAACACTGAAGCTTTCTTT. As protein: CASSGDRMNTEAFF. The entire variable domain, with the rest obtained from reference TRBV5-1 and TRBJ1-1, is as follows: KAGVTQTPRYLIKTRGQQVTLSCSPISGHRSVSWYQQTPGQGLQFLFEYFSETQRNKGNFPGRFSGRQFSNSRSEMNVSTLELGDSALYLCASSGDRMNTEAFFGQGTRLTVV.